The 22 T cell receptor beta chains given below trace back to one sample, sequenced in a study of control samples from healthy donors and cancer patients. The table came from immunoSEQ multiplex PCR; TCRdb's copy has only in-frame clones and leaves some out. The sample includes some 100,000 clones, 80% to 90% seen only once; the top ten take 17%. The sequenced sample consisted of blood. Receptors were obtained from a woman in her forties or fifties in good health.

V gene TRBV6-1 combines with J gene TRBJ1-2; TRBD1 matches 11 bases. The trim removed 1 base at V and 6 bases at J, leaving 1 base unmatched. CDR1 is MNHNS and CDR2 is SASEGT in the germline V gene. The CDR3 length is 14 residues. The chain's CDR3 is CASSEGTGGHGYTF. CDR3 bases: TGTGCCAGCAGTGAAGGGACAGGGGGCCATGGCTACACCTTC.

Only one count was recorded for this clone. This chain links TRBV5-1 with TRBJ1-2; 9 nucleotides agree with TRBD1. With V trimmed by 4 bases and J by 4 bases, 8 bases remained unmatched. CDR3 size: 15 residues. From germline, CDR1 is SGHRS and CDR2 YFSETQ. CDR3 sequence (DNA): TGCGCCAGCAGCCGAGGACAGGGGATTGCCTATGGCTACACCTTC. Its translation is CASSRGQGIAYGYTF.

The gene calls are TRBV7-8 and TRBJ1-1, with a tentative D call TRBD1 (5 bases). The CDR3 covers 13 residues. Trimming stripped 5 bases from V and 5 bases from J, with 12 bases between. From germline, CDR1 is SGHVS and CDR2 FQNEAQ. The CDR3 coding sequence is TGTGCCAGCAGCCCCCAGGGTGTAACTGAAGCTTTCTTT. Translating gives CASSPQGVTEAFF.

The CDR3 region has the DNA TGTGCCAGCAGCCCACGACAGACCGGGGAGCTGTTTTTT. Amino acid sequence: CASSPRQTGELFF. This chain connects TRBV3-1 (or the pseudogene TRBV3-2) to TRBJ2-2; weak D call: TRBD1 (5 bases). Germline loops: CDR1 LGHDT, CDR2 YNNKEL (reference sequence). Trimming stripped 4 bases from V and 5 bases from J, with 8 bases between. The CDR3 has 13 amino acids.

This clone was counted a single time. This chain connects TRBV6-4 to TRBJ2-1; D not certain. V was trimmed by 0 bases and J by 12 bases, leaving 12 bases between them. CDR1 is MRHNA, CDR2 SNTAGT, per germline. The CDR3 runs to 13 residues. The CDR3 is CASSDSGSFGQFF. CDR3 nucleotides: TGTGCCAGCAGTGACTCTGGAAGTTTCGGGCAGTTCTTC.

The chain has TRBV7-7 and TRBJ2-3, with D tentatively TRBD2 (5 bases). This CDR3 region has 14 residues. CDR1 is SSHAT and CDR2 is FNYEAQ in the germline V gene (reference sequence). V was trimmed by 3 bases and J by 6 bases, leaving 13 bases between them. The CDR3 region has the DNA TGTGCCAGCAGCTTGGCCGGGATGGGCGATACGCAGTATTTT. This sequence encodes CASSLAGMGDTQYF.

The CDR3 here is CASRPGLALPDTQYF. The CDR3 bases are TGTGCCAGCCGACCAGGACTAGCTCTTCCAGATACGCAGTATTTT. This chain connects TRBV6-5 to TRBJ2-3; 8 positions agree with TRBD2. The CDR3 loop spans 15 amino acids. J lost 4 bases, V lost 8 bases, and 11 bases had no gene match. CDR1 and CDR2 (germline): MNHEY, SVGAGI.

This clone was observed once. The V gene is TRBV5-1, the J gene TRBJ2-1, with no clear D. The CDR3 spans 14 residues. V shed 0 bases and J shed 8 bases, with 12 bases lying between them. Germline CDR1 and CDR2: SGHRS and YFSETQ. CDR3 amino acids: CASSLVAGSDEQFF. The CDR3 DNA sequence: TGCGCCAGCAGCTTGGTGGCAGGTTCGGATGAGCAGTTCTTC.

The CDR3 nucleotides read TGTGCCAGAAGCGGCCACCGGGACAGGGTGGACTACTATGGCTACACCTTC. Translated: CARSGHRDRVDYYGYTF. The chain has TRBV5-3 and TRBJ1-2; 9 bases line up with TRBD1. TRBV5-3 is an open reading frame, and its role is uncertain. V lost 4 bases, J lost 3 bases, and 13 bases stayed unmatched. The CDR3 sequence is 17 residues long.

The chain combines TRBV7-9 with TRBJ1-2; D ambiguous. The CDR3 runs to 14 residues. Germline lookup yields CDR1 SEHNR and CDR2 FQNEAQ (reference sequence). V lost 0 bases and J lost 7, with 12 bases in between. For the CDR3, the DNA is TGTGCCAGCAGCTTAGCAAGGCAGGAGGGTGGCTACACCTTC. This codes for CASSLARQEGGYTF.

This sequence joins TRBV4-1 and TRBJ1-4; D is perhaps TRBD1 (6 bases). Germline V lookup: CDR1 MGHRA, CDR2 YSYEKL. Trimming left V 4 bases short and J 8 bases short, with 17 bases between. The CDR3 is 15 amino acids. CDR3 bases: TGCGCCAGCAGCCGAACAGGGAACAACAACGAAAAACTGTTTTTT. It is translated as CASSRTGNNNEKLFF.

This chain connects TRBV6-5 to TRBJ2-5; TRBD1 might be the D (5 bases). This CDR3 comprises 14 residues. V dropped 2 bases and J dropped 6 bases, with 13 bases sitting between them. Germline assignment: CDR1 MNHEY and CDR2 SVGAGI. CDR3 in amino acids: CASSYPGSMQTQYF. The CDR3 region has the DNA TGTGCCAGCAGTTACCCAGGGTCGATGCAGACCCAGTACTTC.

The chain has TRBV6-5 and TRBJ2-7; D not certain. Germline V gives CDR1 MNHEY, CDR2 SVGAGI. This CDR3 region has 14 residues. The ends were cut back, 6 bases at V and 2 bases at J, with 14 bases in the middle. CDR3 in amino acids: CASSPNAAAYEQYV. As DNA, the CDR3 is TGTGCCAGCAGCCCCAACGCGGCAGCCTACGAGCAGTACGTC.

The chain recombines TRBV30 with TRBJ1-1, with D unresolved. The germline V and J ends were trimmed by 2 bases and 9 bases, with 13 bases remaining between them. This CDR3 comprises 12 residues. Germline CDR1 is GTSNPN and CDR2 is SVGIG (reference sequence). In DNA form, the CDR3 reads TGTGCCTGGAGTATCACGGAGCTTAAAGCTTTCTTT. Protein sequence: CAWSITELKAFF.

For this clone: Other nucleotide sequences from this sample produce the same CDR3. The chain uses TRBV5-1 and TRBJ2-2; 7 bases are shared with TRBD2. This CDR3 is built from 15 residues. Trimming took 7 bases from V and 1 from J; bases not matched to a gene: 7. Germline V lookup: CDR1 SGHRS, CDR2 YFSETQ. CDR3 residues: CASSRGGENTGELFF. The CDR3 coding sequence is TGCGCCAGCTCCCGTGGGGGGGAGAACACCGGGGAGCTGTTTTTT.

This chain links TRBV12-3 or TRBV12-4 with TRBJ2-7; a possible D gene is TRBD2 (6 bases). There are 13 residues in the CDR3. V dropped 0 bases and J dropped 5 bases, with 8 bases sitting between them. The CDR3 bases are TGTGCCAGCAGTTTAGCAGGGAGGAACGAGCAGTACGTC. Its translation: CASSLAGRNEQYV.

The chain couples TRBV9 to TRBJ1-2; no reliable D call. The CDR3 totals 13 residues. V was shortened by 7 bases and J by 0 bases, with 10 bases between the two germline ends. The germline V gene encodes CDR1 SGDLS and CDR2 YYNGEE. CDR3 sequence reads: CASLPVPNYGYTF. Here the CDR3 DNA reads TGTGCCAGCCTACCCGTTCCTAACTATGGCTACACCTTC.

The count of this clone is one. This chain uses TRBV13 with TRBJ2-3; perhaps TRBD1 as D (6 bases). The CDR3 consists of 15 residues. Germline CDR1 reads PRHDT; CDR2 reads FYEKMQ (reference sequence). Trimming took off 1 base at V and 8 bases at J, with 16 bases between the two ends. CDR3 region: CASSLEGVGAGTQYF. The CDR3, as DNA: TGTGCCAGCAGCTTAGAAGGGGTGGGGGCCGGTACGCAGTATTTT. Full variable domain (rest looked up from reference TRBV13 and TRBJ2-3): AAGVIQSPRHLIKEKRETATLKCYPIPRHDTVYWYQQGPGQDPQFLISFYEKMQSDKGSIPDRFSAQQFSDYHSELNMSSLELGDSALYFCASSLEGVGAGTQYFGPGTRLTVL.

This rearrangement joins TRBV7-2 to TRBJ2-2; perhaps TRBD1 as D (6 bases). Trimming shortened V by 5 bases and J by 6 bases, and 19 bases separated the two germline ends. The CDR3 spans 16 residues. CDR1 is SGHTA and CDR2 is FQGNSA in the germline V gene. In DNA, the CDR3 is TGTGCCAGCAGCAAACCGGGACAACTCGTCCCCGGGGAGCTGTTTTTT. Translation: CASSKPGQLVPGELFF.

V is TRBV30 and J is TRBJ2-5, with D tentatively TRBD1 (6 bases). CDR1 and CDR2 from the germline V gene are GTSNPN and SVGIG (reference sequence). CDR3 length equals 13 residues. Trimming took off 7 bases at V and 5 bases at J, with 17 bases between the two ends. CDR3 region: CASPGPRGETQYF. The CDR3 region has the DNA TGTGCCTCGCCGGGCCCCAGGGGCGAGACCCAGTACTTC.

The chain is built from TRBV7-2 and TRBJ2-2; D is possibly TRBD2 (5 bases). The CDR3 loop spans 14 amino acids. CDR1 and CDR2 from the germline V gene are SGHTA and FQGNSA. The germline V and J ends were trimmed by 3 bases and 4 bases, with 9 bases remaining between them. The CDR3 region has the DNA TGTGCCAGCAGCTTTGGACTCCTCACCGGGGAGCTGTTTTTT. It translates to CASSFGLLTGELFF. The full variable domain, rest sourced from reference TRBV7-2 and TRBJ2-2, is GAGVSQSPSNKVTEKGKDVELRCDPISGHTALYWYRQSLGQGLEFLIYFQGNSAPDKSGLPSDRFSAERTGGSVSTLTIQRTQQEDSAVYLCASSFGLLTGELFFGEGSRLTVL.

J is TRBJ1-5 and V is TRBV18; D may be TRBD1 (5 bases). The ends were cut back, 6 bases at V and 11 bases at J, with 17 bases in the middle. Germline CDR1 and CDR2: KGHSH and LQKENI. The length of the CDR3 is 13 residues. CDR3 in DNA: TGTGCCAGCTCGCAAGGATCAGCACAGGCCCAGCATTTT. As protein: CASSQGSAQAQHF.